The 6 T cell receptor beta chains presented below share a single source sample, sequenced in a study of cytomegalovirus exposure and HLA in healthy donors. It was with 60 Vbeta and 13 Jbeta primers that the PCR ran. Sequenced by immunoSEQ multiplex PCR; TCRdb stores in-frame clones only, minus some. The profile shows 200,000 to 250,000 clones, about 78% of them singletons. The sample taken for sequencing was PBMCs. These receptors were obtained from a male donor in good health and CMV-seronegative.

This clone has just one count. The chain is built from TRBV12-5 and TRBJ2-1; D is unclear. V shed 9 bases and J shed 0 bases, with 21 bases lying between them. The germline CDR1 and CDR2 sequences are LGHNT and FRNRAP. The CDR3 runs 17 residues. The CDR3, as DNA: TGTGCTAGCGCCGAAACCCACGGAGTGAGCTCCTACAATGAGCAGTTCTTC. This gives the protein CASAETHGVSSYNEQFF. The full variable domain, rest sourced from reference TRBV12-5 and TRBJ2-1, is DARVTQTPRHKVTEMGQEVTMRCQPILGHNTVFWYRQTMMQGLELLAYFRNRAPLDDSGMPKDRFSAEMPDATLATLKIQPSEPRDSAVYFCASAETHGVSSYNEQFFGPGTRLTVL.

The V call is TRBV9, the J call TRBJ2-1; 9 bases match TRBD2. Trimming cost V 3 bases and J 6 bases; bases outside gene matches: 10. The CDR3 loop spans 16 amino acids. From germline, CDR1 is SGDLS and CDR2 YYNGEE. CDR3 amino acids: CASSAALAGVFNEQFF. The CDR3 DNA is TGTGCCAGCAGCGCAGCCTTAGCGGGAGTTTTCAATGAGCAGTTCTTC.

The rearrangement joins TRBV11-3 to TRBJ2-1; D is perhaps TRBD2 (6 bases). Trimming shortened V by 5 bases and J by 0 bases, and 11 bases separated the two germline ends. Germline CDR1 reads SGHNT; CDR2 reads YENEEA. The CDR3 is 15 amino acids. The CDR3 spells CASSAGRSSYNEQFF. The CDR3 DNA reads as TGTGCCAGCAGCGCGGGACGTAGCTCCTACAATGAGCAGTTCTTC. The full variable domain, its missing parts supplied by reference TRBV11-3 and TRBJ2-1, is EAGVVQSPRYKIIEKKQPVAFWCNPISGHNTLYWYLQNLGQGPELLIRYENEEAVDDSQLPKDRFSAERLKGVDSTLKIQPAELGDSAVYLCASSAGRSSYNEQFFGPGTRLTVL.

This chain links TRBV25-1 with TRBJ1-1, with TRBD1 matching over 9 bases. The CDR3 has 13 residues. Unmatched junction bases numbered 5, after V lost 7 bases and J lost 5 bases. Germline V gene sequence: CDR1 MGHDK, CDR2 SYGVNS. The CDR3 coding sequence is TGTGCCAGCAAAGGACAGGGGAATACTGAAGCTTTCTTT. Protein product: CASKGQGNTEAFF.

The chain has TRBV9 and TRBJ2-3, with 8 positions matching TRBD1. With 2 bases clipped from V and 3 bases from J, the junction kept 8 bases outside the gene matches. Germline V gene lookup returns CDR1 SGDLS and CDR2 YYNGEE. The CDR3 runs to 16 residues. In DNA, the CDR3 is TGTGCCAGCAGCGTTTTCGGGACAGGTGGGACAGATACGCAGTATTTT. Its protein is CASSVFGTGGTDTQYF. The full variable domain, rest sourced from reference TRBV9 and TRBJ2-3, is DSGVTQTPKHLITATGQRVTLRCSPRSGDLSVYWYQQSLDQGLQFLIQYYNGEERAKGNILERFSAQQFPDLHSELNLSSLELGDSALYFCASSVFGTGGTDTQYFGPGTRLTVL.

The rearrangement uses TRBV27 and TRBJ1-1; a weak D match, TRBD1 (5 bases). Germline lookup yields CDR1 MNHEY and CDR2 SMNVEV (reference sequence). The CDR3 runs 16 residues. V was shortened by 5 bases and J by 0 bases, with 16 bases between the two germline ends. CDR3 nucleotide sequence: TGTGCCAGCAGTAAAGCGTTAGACAGATTGAACACTGAAGCTTTCTTT. Amino acid sequence: CASSKALDRLNTEAFF.